The rows below give T cell receptor beta chains drawn from one sample of a study of response to subunit inactivated influenza vaccine. TCRdb analysed the RT-PCR reads with MiXCR anew, one entry per CDR3 protein. Among a few hundred thousand distinct CDR3 sequences, 9.5% to 12% were seen once, and the ten largest hold 9.5% to 15%. The starting material was PBMCs from blood, obtained 35 to 45 days after vaccination. Every receptor here comes from a man aged 50-60 years who received an inactivated influenza vaccine. Both conserved end residues are part of each CDR3. Each record gives: V gene, J gene, clone size, D gene, CDR3 DNA, CDR3 protein. D genes are given only for firm matches. Rows may omit the clone size; those that give it use once, few, many or a size class.

TRBV12-3/TRBV12-4	TRBJ2-1	few	.	TGTGCCAGCAGTTTTGTGACTTACAATGAGCAGTTCTTC	CASSFVTYNEQFF
TRBV10-3	TRBJ2-1	many	TRBD2	TGTGCCATCAGCCGGGCAGCGGGAGAGAATGAGCAGTTCTTC	CAISRAAGENEQFF
TRBV20-1	TRBJ2-1	many	.	TGCAGTGCTAGAGATAGGGAAAATGAGCAGTTCTTC	CSARDRENEQFF
TRBV6-1	TRBJ2-7	few	.	TGTGCCAGCAGTCCTCGTCCCCCGCCTTCGGAGGAGCAGTACTTC	CASSPRPPPSEEQYF
TRBV6-1	TRBJ2-3	many	TRBD2	TGTGCCAGCAGTGAAAGAAAACTAGCGGGGGGGCTGCGCCATACGCAGTATTTT	CASSERKLAGGLRHTQYF
TRBV6-2/TRBV6-3	TRBJ2-3	.	.	TGTGCCAGCTCCCTATCCTGGAGCACAGATACGCAGTATTTT	CASSLSWSTDTQYF
TRBV19	TRBJ1-5	.	TRBD1	TGTGCCAGTAGTTTCGACAGGGCGTACCTGCCCCAGCATTTT	CASSFDRAYLPQHF
TRBV7-2	TRBJ1-6	few	TRBD1	TGTGCCAGCAGCCTTCCCAGGACAGGGGGCTCACATTCACCCCTCCACTTT	CASSLPRTGGSHSPLHF
TRBV7-9	TRBJ2-1	once	.	TGTGCCAGCAGCTTACCCCAAAACAATGAGCAGTTCTTC	CASSLPQNNEQFF
TRBV24-1	TRBJ2-5	.	TRBD1	TGTGCCACCAGTGATTGGACAGGACCAGGGAAAGAGACCCAGTACTTC	CATSDWTGPGKETQYF
TRBV4-3	TRBJ2-2	few	TRBD1	TGCGCCAGCAGCCAAGAACAGGGGGTCACCGGGGAGCTGTTTTTT	CASSQEQGVTGELFF
TRBV6-2/TRBV6-3	TRBJ2-1	.	TRBD1	TGTGCCAGCAGTTTAACGACAGGGCGGAATGAGCAGTTCTTC	CASSLTTGRNEQFF
TRBV20-1	TRBJ2-3	few	TRBD1	TGCAGTGCTAGCCTGAAGGGGGCGGATACGCAGTATTTT	CSASLKGADTQYF
TRBV6-2/TRBV6-3	TRBJ2-6	.	.	TGTGCCAGCAGGAACCCTGGGGCCAACGTCCTGACTTTC	CASRNPGANVLTF
TRBV18	TRBJ2-5	few	.	TGTGCCAGCTCACGTTCTCTTGGGGGAGAGACCCAGTACTTC	CASSRSLGGETQYF
TRBV7-7	TRBJ2-1	few	.	TGTGCCAGCAGCTTAGATTTGGGAGGTGAGCAGTTCTTC	CASSLDLGGEQFF
TRBV7-2	TRBJ2-1	few	TRBD1	TGTGCCAGCAGCCAGAGCCTGGACAGGGCGTTCTTC	CASSQSLDRAFF
TRBV3-1	TRBJ1-1	many	.	TGTGCCAGCAGCCAAGAAGGACAGAACACTGAAGCTTTCTTT	CASSQEGQNTEAFF
TRBV7-9	TRBJ2-7	.	TRBD2	TGTGCCAGCAGCTCCATGAGGCTAGCGGGAGGGGACTACGAGCAGTACTTC	CASSSMRLAGGDYEQYF
TRBV27	TRBJ1-1	few	TRBD1	TGTGCCAGCACAACCGGGACAGGGTGGAGCACTGAAGCTTTCTTT	CASTTGTGWSTEAFF
TRBV12-3/TRBV12-4	TRBJ2-6	many	.	TGTAACCATAGGGCCAACGTCCTGACTTTC	CNHRANVLTF
TRBV2	TRBJ2-1	many	TRBD2	TGTGCCAGCAGTGAAGTGGGACTAGCGGGGGGGCCCTACAATGAGCAGTTCTTC	CASSEVGLAGGPYNEQFF
TRBV5-1	TRBJ2-1	many	TRBD2	TGCGCCAGCAGCGAAACAACGGGGGGCAATGAGCAGTTCTTC	CASSETTGGNEQFF
TRBV15	TRBJ2-6	few	.	TGTGCCACCAGCAGAGACCGAGGGACCGTAAGCTCTGGGGCCAACGTCCTGACTTTC	CATSRDRGTVSSGANVLTF
TRBV24-1	TRBJ2-1	.	.	TGTGCCACCAGTGACTTCGGACCCGGAGAGAATGAGCAGTTCTTC	CATSDFGPGENEQFF
TRBV7-2	TRBJ1-1	few	TRBD1	TGTGCCAGCAGCTTAGCCCCAGGGGGCACTGAAGCTTTCTTT	CASSLAPGGTEAFF
TRBV20-1	TRBJ2-7	few	.	TGCAGTGCACCCGTGAGCGGGCAGTCCTACGAGCAGTACTTC	CSAPVSGQSYEQYF
TRBV7-2	TRBJ2-7	.	TRBD1	TGTGCCAGCAGCTTAGGACCGGGACAGGGCCTCGAGCAGCACTTC	CASSLGPGQGLEQHF
TRBV29-1	TRBJ2-7	.	.	TGCAGCGTTGAAGAGGGCGGGTCGCAGTACTTC	CSVEEGGSQYF
TRBV5-6	TRBJ2-3	many	.	TGTGCCAGCAGCCGTTACATGCGAGATACGCAGTATTTT	CASSRYMRDTQYF
TRBV5-1	TRBJ2-5	.	.	TGCGCCAGCAGCTTGGTATTTTATTCGGGCAGCGCACACCAAGAGACCCAGTACTTC	CASSLVFYSGSAHQETQYF